This is a list of T cell receptor beta chains from one sample in a study of tumor-infiltrating lymphocytes in localized non-small cell lung cancer. Data came from immunoSEQ multiplex PCR; TCRdb stores just in-frame clones and leaves some out. The data show about 6,700 clones, over 60% seen once. Sequencing was performed on uninvolved lung tissue not adjacent to the tumor. The receptor source for this set is a human donor with non-small cell lung cancer. Both conserved end residues are trimmed from each CDR3.

v_gene	j_gene	CDR3aa
TRBV4-1	TRBJ1-5	ASSQASGGNQPQH
TRBV19	TRBJ2-7	ASSITGATYEQY
TRBV5-1	TRBJ1-6	ASSLGGNSPLH
TRBV6-5	TRBJ1-2	ASSRGDYGYT
TRBV18	TRBJ1-2	ASSLLQGEDYGYT
TRBV7-2	TRBJ2-2	ASSLGRGTGELF
TRBV10-2	TRBJ2-2	ASSVMGQATGELF
TRBV30	TRBJ1-2	AWGDGRYGYT
TRBV27	TRBJ2-5	ASSVGTGGTETQY
TRBV9	TRBJ1-1	ASSVEGRTATEAF
TRBV12-5	TRBJ2-5	ASGLATGRKVTQY